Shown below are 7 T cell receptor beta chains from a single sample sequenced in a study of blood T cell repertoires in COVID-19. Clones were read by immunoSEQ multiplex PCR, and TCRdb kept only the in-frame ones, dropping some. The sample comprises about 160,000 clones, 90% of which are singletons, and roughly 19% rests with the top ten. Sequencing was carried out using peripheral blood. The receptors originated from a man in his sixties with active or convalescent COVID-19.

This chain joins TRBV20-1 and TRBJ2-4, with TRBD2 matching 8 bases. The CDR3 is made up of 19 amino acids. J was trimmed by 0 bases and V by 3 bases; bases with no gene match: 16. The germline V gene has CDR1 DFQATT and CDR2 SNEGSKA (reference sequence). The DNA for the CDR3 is TGCAGTGCTAGTAACCCCACAGCGGGGGCGGGGGGAGCCAAAAACATTCAGTACTTC. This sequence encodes CSASNPTAGAGGAKNIQYF.

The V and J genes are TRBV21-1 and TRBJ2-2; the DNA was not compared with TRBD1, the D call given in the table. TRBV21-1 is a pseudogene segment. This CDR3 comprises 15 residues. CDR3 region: CASGGQGAMYGELFF. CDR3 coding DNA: TGTGCCAGCGGGGGACAGGGGGCGATGTACGGGGAGCTGTTTTTT.

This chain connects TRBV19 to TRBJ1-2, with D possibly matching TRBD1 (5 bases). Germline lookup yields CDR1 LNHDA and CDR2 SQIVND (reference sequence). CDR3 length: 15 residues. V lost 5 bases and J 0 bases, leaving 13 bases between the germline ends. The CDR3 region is CASSLTAGTNYGYTF. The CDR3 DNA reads TGTGCCAGTAGTTTGACGGCAGGGACTAACTATGGCTACACCTTC.

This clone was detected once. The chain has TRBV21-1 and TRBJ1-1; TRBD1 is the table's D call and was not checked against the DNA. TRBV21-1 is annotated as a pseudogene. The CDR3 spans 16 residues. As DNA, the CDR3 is TGTGCCAGCAGCACCCGGGACAGGGCTATGAACACTGAAGCTTTCTTT. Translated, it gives CASSTRDRAMNTEAFF.

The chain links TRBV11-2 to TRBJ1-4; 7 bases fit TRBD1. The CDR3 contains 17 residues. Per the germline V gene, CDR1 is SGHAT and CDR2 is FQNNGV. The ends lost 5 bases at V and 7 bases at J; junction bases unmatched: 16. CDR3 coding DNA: TGTGCCAGCAGCCCTAGACAGGGTATGGGACCGGGTGAAAAACTGTTTTTT. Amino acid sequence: CASSPRQGMGPGEKLFF.

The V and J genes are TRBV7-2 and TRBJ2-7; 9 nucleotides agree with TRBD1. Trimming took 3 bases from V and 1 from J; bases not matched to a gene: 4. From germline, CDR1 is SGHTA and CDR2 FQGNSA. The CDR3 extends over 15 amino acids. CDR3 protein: CASSFRDRASYEQYF. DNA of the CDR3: TGTGCCAGCAGCTTCCGGGACAGGGCGTCCTACGAGCAGTACTTC.

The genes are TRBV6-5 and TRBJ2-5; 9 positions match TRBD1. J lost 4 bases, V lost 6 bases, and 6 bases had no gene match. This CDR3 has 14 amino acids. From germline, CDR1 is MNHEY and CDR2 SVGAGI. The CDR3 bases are TGTGCCAGCAGACGACAGGGGGGAGGAGAGACCCAGTACTTC. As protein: CASRRQGGGETQYF.